The 28 T cell receptor beta chains below were found in one sample sequenced in a study of T-cell reconstitution after alpha-beta-depleted transplantation in children. Construction of the TCRbeta library involved unique molecular identifiers. TCRdb used MiXCR to reprocess the PCR reads, holding one entry per CDR3 protein. The table lists around 130,000 distinct CDR3 sequences, approximately 8.7% of them singletons, with 20% to 30% in the top ten. The material sequenced was PBMCs, mostly from graft donor cells, taken 180 days after TCRalphabeta/CD19-depleted stem cell transplant. The receptors were sampled from a girl less than two years old who had a stem cell transplant for combined immunodeficiency, so the T cells may come from the graft donor.

This clonotype has only a few counts. This chain connects TRBV12-3 or TRBV12-4 to TRBJ2-5; D is unresolved. The CDR3 sequence is 13 residues long. Trimming took 3 bases from V and 5 from J, leaving 10 bases between them. CDR3 DNA sequence: TGTGCCAGCAGTTTTAACGTCGGGGAGACCCAGTACTTC. Translating gives CASSFNVGETQYF.

This clonotype showed up just a few times. V is TRBV27 and J is TRBJ2-7; possibly TRBD1 for D (6 bases). Per germline, CDR1 MNHEY and CDR2 SMNVEV (reference sequence). Trimming removed 2 bases from V and 3 bases from J, with 11 bases in between. This CDR3 is 14 amino acids long. CDR3 protein: CASSLGRGFYEQYF. The CDR3 DNA is TGTGCCAGCAGTTTAGGAAGGGGGTTCTACGAGCAGTACTTC.

V usage is TRBV5-5 and J usage is TRBJ2-7; tentative D call: TRBD2 (5 bases). With 1 base removed from V and 5 bases from J, the gap between germline ends came to 7 bases. The germline gives CDR1 SGHKS, CDR2 YYEKEE (reference sequence). The CDR3 consists of 12 residues. The chain's CDR3 is CASSLWRNEQYF. CDR3 nucleotide sequence: TGTGCCAGCAGCTTGTGGAGGAACGAGCAGTACTTC.

This chain links TRBV20-1 with TRBJ1-5, with a weak D call TRBD1 (6 bases). V lost 3 bases and J 7 bases, leaving 13 bases between the germline ends. Germline V CDR1 and CDR2: DFQATT, SNEGSKA (reference sequence). This CDR3 spans 13 amino acids. The CDR3 DNA sequence: TGCAGTGCTAGTCGCCAGGGGAGGCAGCCCCAGCATTTT. It specifies CSASRQGRQPQHF.

A few counts support this clonotype. The chain is built from TRBV10-3 and TRBJ2-2; D is perhaps TRBD2 (6 bases). The V end was cut by 6 bases, the J end by 5 bases, with 22 bases between. CDR1 and CDR2 from the germline V gene are ENHRY and SYGVKD. This CDR3 comprises 17 residues. CDR3: CAISARGAPYRTGELFF. The CDR3, as DNA: TGTGCCATCAGCGCTCGCGGGGCCCCCTACCGTACCGGGGAGCTGTTTTTT.

Ten or more counts support this clonotype. This chain uses TRBV20-1 with TRBJ2-3; TRBD2 matches at 9 bases. The CDR3 consists of 16 residues. Germline V CDR1 and CDR2: DFQATT, SNEGSKA (reference sequence). J lost 1 base, V lost 3 bases, and 8 bases had no gene match. CDR3 nucleotides: TGCAGTGCTAGTCCATCCATAGCGGGGGGCACAGATACGCAGTATTTT. Residues: CSASPSIAGGTDTQYF.

With respect to this clonotype: A read error is possible here, since a much larger clone lies one base away. The V gene is TRBV28, the J gene TRBJ2-7; unclear D gene. V was clipped by 3 bases and J by 7 bases, with 19 bases between them. The CDR3 covers 15 residues. CDR1 is MDHEN, CDR2 SYDVKM, per germline. This chain's CDR3 is CASSFLARLYAEQYF. CDR3 bases: TGTGCCAGCAGTTTCCTGGCCAGACTCTACGCGGAGCAGTACTTC.

This clonotype was observed a handful of times. The chain employs TRBV20-1 and TRBJ2-7, with D uncertain. The germline V gene encodes CDR1 DFQATT and CDR2 SNEGSKA (reference sequence). With 6 bases removed from V and 0 bases from J, the gap between germline ends came to 12 bases. The CDR3 runs 13 residues. The CDR3 is CSASAARSYEQYF. The DNA of the CDR3 is TGCAGTGCGTCGGCGGCCCGCTCCTACGAGCAGTACTTC.

The chain carries TRBV20-1 and TRBJ2-3; TRBD2 aligns across 15 bases. The J segment lost 4 bases and the V segment lost 0 bases, leaving 5 bases of the junction unmatched. Germline values: CDR1 DFQATT, CDR2 SNEGSKA (reference sequence). The CDR3 contains 17 residues. CDR3 sequence (DNA): TGCAGTGCTAGAGATCCCGGACTAGCGGGGGGGCCAGATACGCAGTATTTT. Encoded protein: CSARDPGLAGGPDTQYF.

This clonotype has at least ten counts. The CDR3 region has the DNA TGTGCCAGCAGTTCTGGGCGCTCCAGTTCACCCCTCCACTTT. This gives the protein CASSSGRSSSPLHF. This sequence joins TRBV12-3 or TRBV12-4 and TRBJ1-6, with D uncertain. This CDR3 is built from 14 residues. Trimming left V 4 bases short and J 9 bases short, with 13 bases between.

Details on this clonotype: It is likely a read error, because the conserved phenylalanine at the end of the CDR3 is missing. This chain links TRBV29-1 with TRBJ2-7; 10 nucleotides agree with TRBD1. Trimming took 6 bases from V and 4 from J; bases not matched to a gene: 9. The CDR3 covers 14 residues. From germline, CDR1 is SQVTM and CDR2 ANQGSEA. CDR3 sequence: CSVVDRGRGYEQYL. The DNA for the CDR3 is TGCAGCGTGGTTGACAGGGGGCGCGGATACGAGCAGTACCTC.

This rearrangement joins TRBV11-2 to TRBJ2-4, with a possible D match to TRBD2 (6 bases). The CDR3 extends over 14 amino acids. V lost 5 bases to trimming and J lost 8 bases, with 16 bases between them. Germline CDR1 and CDR2: SGHAT and FQNNGV. CDR3 in DNA: TGTGCCAGCAGCCGGGACTGGGGTGGGGACATTCAGTACTTC. This sequence encodes CASSRDWGGDIQYF.

The rearrangement links TRBV14 to TRBJ2-1, with 9 bases matching TRBD1. The CDR3 contains 15 residues. V lost 3 bases and J lost 3; bases outside the gene matches: 3. Germline V gene sequence: CDR1 SGHDN, CDR2 FVKESK. DNA for the CDR3: TGTGCCAGCAGCCACCGGGACAGGGTCTACAATGAGCAGTTCTTC. Protein sequence: CASSHRDRVYNEQFF.

This clonotype was observed at least ten times. The chain has TRBV20-1 and TRBJ2-4; D remains unclear. The CDR3 covers 14 residues. Germline V gene lookup returns CDR1 DFQATT and CDR2 SNEGSKA (reference sequence). The V gene lost 5 bases and the J gene lost 5 bases, with 16 bases spanning the gap. The CDR3 DNA follows: TGCAGTGCTGTACCGCTTACCACCCAAAACATTCAGTACTTC. It specifies CSAVPLTTQNIQYF.

V and J are TRBV20-1 and TRBJ2-1, with D possibly being TRBD2 (6 bases). Germline V gene lookup returns CDR1 DFQATT and CDR2 SNEGSKA (reference sequence). Trimming cost V 4 bases and J 2 bases, with 12 bases left between them. CDR3 length: 14 residues. CDR3 sequence: CSAKVGGAYNEQFF. The CDR3 DNA follows: TGCAGTGCTAAAGTCGGCGGGGCCTACAATGAGCAGTTCTTC.

The chain combines TRBV6-1 with TRBJ2-3; TRBD2 aligns across 7 bases. With V trimmed by 6 bases and J by 4 bases, 10 bases remained unmatched. This CDR3 has 15 residues. The germline V gene has CDR1 MNHNS and CDR2 SASEGT. The CDR3 sequence is CASRGVWDYSDTQYF. The CDR3 nucleotides are TGTGCCAGCAGGGGGGTCTGGGACTATTCAGATACGCAGTATTTT.

The chain combines TRBV4-3 with TRBJ2-2; D is ambiguous. CDR3 length: 14 residues. Deletions cut 8 bases from V and 4 bases from J, with 14 bases between. Per germline, CDR1 LGHNA and CDR2 YSLEER. The CDR3 DNA reads as TGCGCCAGCCGCCGAGGAGACCGCACCGGGGAGCTGTTTTTT. It encodes CASRRGDRTGELFF.

The gene calls are TRBV29-1 and TRBJ2-3; D is undetermined. The length of the CDR3 is 12 residues. V was cut by 6 bases and J by 1 base, with 8 bases left in between. Germline assignment: CDR1 SQVTM and CDR2 ANQGSEA. The CDR3 DNA sequence: TGCAGCGTGCGGAGACGCACAGATACGCAGTATTTT. Translation: CSVRRRTDTQYF.

This clonotype came up a few times. The chain has TRBV5-1 and TRBJ1-1; D gene unclear. Germline-derived CDR1 and CDR2 are SGHRS and YFSETQ. The CDR3 contains 13 residues. Trimming removed 0 bases at V and 7 bases at J, with 10 bases between. The CDR3 DNA sequence: TGCGCCAGCAGCTTGGAGGTAGGCGTTGAAGCTTTCTTT. This sequence encodes CASSLEVGVEAFF.

The J gene is TRBJ1-5, the V gene TRBV7-8; D possibly corresponds to TRBD1 (6 bases). Germline V gene data show CDR1 as SGHVS and CDR2 as FQNEAQ. The CDR3 has 18 residues. Trimming removed 5 bases at V and 6 bases at J, with 26 bases between. The CDR3 sequence is CASSRVGGGHRVRQPQHF. The DNA of the CDR3 is TGTGCCAGCAGCCGCGTTGGGGGGGGGCATAGAGTTCGTCAGCCCCAGCATTTT.

The chain links TRBV6-5 to TRBJ2-3; the match to TRBD1 covers 8 bases. Germline V CDR1 and CDR2: MNHEY, SVGAGI. V lost 4 bases and J lost 0; bases outside the gene matches: 6. The CDR3 covers 16 residues. This chain's CDR3 is CASSWGQDPSTDTQYF. In DNA, the CDR3 is TGTGCCAGCAGTTGGGGACAGGACCCTAGCACAGATACGCAGTATTTT.

This clonotype has a handful of counts. The chain recombines TRBV4-3 with TRBJ2-1, with D unresolved. CDR1 and CDR2 from the germline V gene are LGHNA and YSLEER. V was pared by 2 bases and J by 4 bases, with 6 bases between. The CDR3 is 13 residues long. The DNA for the CDR3 is TGCGCCAGCAGCCAAAGCCAGTACAATGAGCAGTTCTTC. It is translated as CASSQSQYNEQFF.

This clonotype has more than one count but fewer than ten. The chain combines TRBV3-1 with TRBJ1-5; a weak D match, TRBD1 (5 bases). The CDR3 runs to 20 residues. Between the trimmed V and J ends, which lost 2 bases and 0 bases, there was a span of 23 bases. The V gene's germline CDR1 is LGHDT and CDR2 YNNKEL (reference sequence). The CDR3 here is CASSQFDREGWIYSNQPQHF. CDR3 in DNA: TGTGCCAGCAGCCAATTTGACAGAGAGGGATGGATATATAGCAATCAGCCCCAGCATTTT.

This clonotype was seen a few times. The chain links TRBV7-2 to TRBJ2-7; weak D call: TRBD1 (6 bases). This CDR3 has 13 residues. Trimming stripped 6 bases from V and 5 bases from J, with 14 bases between. In germline, CDR1 is SGHTA, CDR2 FQGNSA. The CDR3 sequence is CASRGATVHEQYF. For the CDR3, the DNA is TGTGCCAGCAGGGGGGCTACCGTCCACGAGCAGTACTTC.

This clonotype was seen repeatedly, ten times or more. The chain uses TRBV19 and TRBJ2-2; D not resolved. The germline V and J ends were trimmed by 3 bases and 0 bases, with 5 bases remaining between them. This CDR3 is 14 amino acids long. CDR1 and CDR2 from the germline V gene are LNHDA and SQIVND (reference sequence). CDR3 DNA sequence: TGTGCCAGTAGTATGGCCCCGAACACCGGGGAGCTGTTTTTT. Its protein product is CASSMAPNTGELFF.

This sequence joins TRBV30 and TRBJ1-1, with D possibly TRBD1 on 6 matching bases. Germline V CDR1 and CDR2: GTSNPN, SVGIG (reference sequence). Between the trimmed V and J ends, which lost 0 bases and 5 bases, there was a span of 10 bases. This CDR3 is built from 13 residues. The CDR3: CAWSVVRGTEAFF. CDR3 nucleotide sequence: TGTGCCTGGAGTGTAGTCAGGGGAACTGAAGCTTTCTTT.

This clonotype came up many times. The V gene is TRBV15, the J gene TRBJ2-7; D is unresolved. Trimming shortened V by 0 bases and J by 0 bases, and 6 bases separated the two germline ends. This CDR3 is built from 14 residues. Germline loops: CDR1 LNHNV, CDR2 YYDKDF (reference sequence). CDR3 bases: TGTGCCACCAGCAGAGAGGTTCACTCCTACGAGCAGTACTTC. This codes for CATSREVHSYEQYF.

This clonotype was observed many times. The genes are TRBV24-1 and TRBJ2-1, with 12 nucleotides matching TRBD2. V lost 5 bases and J lost 7; bases outside the gene matches: 8. The CDR3 runs 16 residues. Germline values: CDR1 KGHDR, CDR2 SFDVKD. The CDR3 region has the DNA TGTGCCACCAGTGCTATTACGACTAGCGGGAGAAATGAGCAGTTCTTC. It codes for CATSAITTSGRNEQFF.